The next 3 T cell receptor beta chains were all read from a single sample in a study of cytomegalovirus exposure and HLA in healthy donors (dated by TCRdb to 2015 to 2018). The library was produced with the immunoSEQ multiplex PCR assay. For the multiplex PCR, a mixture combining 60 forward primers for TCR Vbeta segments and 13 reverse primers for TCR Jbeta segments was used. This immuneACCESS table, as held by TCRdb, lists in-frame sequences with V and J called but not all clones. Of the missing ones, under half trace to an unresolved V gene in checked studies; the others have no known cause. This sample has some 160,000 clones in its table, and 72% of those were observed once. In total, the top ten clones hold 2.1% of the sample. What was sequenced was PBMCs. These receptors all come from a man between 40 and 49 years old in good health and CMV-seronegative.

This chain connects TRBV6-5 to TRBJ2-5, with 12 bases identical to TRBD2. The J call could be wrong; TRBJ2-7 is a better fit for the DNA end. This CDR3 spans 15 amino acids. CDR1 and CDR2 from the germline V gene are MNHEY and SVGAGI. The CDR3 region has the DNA TGTGCCAGCAGTCGACTAGCGGGGGCCCCCTACGAGCAGTACTTC. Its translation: CASSRLAGAPYEQYF.

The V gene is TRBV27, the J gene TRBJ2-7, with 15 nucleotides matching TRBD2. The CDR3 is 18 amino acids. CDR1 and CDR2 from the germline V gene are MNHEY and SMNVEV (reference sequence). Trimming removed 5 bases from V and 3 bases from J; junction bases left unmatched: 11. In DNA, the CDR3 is TGTGCCAGCAGTCCCGGGACTAGCGGGGGGTTCTCTGACTACGAGCAGTACTTC. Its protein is CASSPGTSGGFSDYEQYF.

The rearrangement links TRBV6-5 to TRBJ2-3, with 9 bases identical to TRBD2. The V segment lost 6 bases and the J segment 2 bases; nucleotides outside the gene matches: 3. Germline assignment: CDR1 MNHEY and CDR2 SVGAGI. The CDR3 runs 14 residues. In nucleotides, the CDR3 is TGTGCCAGCAGACCGGGACTAGCCACAGATACGCAGTATTTT. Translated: CASRPGLATDTQYF.